This T cell receptor (beta chain) appears in the sequencing data of a study of CD8 T cells in ankylosing spondylitis. This clonotype was seen only a few times. No antigen is known for it. Study-level results: In ankylosing spondylitis patients, matched synovial fluid reportedly showed significant enrichment of disease-linked clones. Blood of patients with ankylosing spondylitis appeared to be characterized by a TCR beta motif of several highly homologous variants.

Germline V gives CDR1 SEHNR, CDR2 FQNEAQ (reference sequence). J lost 7 bases, V lost 6 bases, and 15 bases had no gene match. This CDR3 comprises 15 residues. TCRdb re-analysed the 5' RACE reads in MiXCR, keeping a single row per CDR3 protein. This sample has about 750,000 distinct CDR3 sequences, with roughly 19% found just once. The sample taken for sequencing was blood, either unsorted or a sorted T cell fraction (not recorded which). The rearrangement joins TRBV7-9 to TRBJ2-7; 7 nucleotides line up with TRBD1. This TCR was sampled from a male donor with ankylosing spondylitis. The CDR3 region has the DNA TGTGCCAGCAGTCCGGGGTGGGGGACAGACAAGGAGCAGTACTTC. It translates to CASSPGWGTDKEQYF. The whole variable domain, remainder taken from reference TRBV7-9 and TRBJ2-7, is DTGVSQNPRHKITKRGQNVTFRCDPISEHNRLYWYRQTLGQGPEFLTYFQNEAQLEKSRLLSDRFSAERPKGSFSTLEIQRTEQGDSAMYLCASSPGWGTDKEQYFGPGTRLTVT.